This T cell receptor beta chain was observed in a study of blood T cells in healthy people across ages. CDR1 SGHTA and CDR2 FQGNSA come from the germline V gene. This CDR3 region has 11 residues. V lost 6 bases and J lost 4, with 4 bases in between. A second PCR, run for roughly 7 to 11 cycles, used a sample-barcoded 5' primer plus a J-beta primer mix. TCRdb re-called the 5' RACE reads through MiXCR, storing one row per CDR3 protein. The sample records around 780,000 distinct CDR3 sequences, under 30% being singletons. Study outcomes and limitations: Since the PBMCs were unsorted, naive and antigen-experienced cells could not be conclusively compared.

To note about this clonotype: Its matching antigen is unknown. A much larger clone differs by one base, so this may be a read error.

The same sample was also used in a study of T cells of mothers and their children.

Source material: blood. This sequence was found in a boy aged 5-17 years in good health. This chain connects TRBV7-2 to TRBJ2-1; D unresolved. CDR3 amino acids: CASRFYNEQFF. The CDR3 DNA follows: TGTGCCAGCAGATTTTACAATGAGCAGTTCTTC.